Described below is a single T cell receptor (beta chain) sequence and its context. The antigen remains unidentified. Time point of the sample: week 23, last vaccination. In the vaccine, a single dose held 300 ug of the mutant IDH1 20-mer peptide, along with topical imiquimod. The data stem from a study of a mutant IDH1 vaccine in newly diagnosed glioma. Data came from immunoSEQ multiplex PCR; TCRdb stores just in-frame clones and leaves some out. The sample includes roughly 50,000 clones, roughly 77% of them seen just once. This CDR3 comprises 16 residues. Germline-derived CDR1 and CDR2 are LGHNA and YNFKEQ. The V gene end was trimmed by 3 bases and the J gene end by 3 bases; junction bases not matched to a gene: 6.

This chain uses TRBV4-2 with TRBJ1-4; TRBD1 aligns across 8 bases. The sequence came from a middle-aged woman with glioma. Some clones in this sample may be carry-over from other donors' samples. The source material was PBMCs, sampled from a glioma patient whose treatment included an IDH1 peptide vaccine. This chain's CDR3 is CASSQVQGQANEKLFF. Here the CDR3 DNA reads TGTGCCAGCAGCCAGGTACAGGGACAGGCTAATGAAAAACTGTTTTTT.